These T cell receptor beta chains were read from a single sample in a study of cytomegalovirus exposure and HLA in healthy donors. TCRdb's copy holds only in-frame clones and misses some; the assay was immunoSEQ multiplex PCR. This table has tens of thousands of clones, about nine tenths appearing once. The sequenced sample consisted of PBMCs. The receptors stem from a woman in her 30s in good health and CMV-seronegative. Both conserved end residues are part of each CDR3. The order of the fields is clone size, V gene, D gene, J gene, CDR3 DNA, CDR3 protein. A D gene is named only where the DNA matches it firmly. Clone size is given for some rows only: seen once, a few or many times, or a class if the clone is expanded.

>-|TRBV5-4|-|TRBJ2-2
TGTGCCAGCAGCCCCCTAGGAGGGAGCACCGGGGAGCTGTTTTTT
CASSPLGGSTGELFF
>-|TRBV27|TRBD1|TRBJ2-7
TGTGCCAGCAGTTTCGGGACAGGCAAATCCTACGAGCAGTACTTC
CASSFGTGKSYEQYF
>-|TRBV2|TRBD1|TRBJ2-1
TGTGCCAGCAGGGCCGGGACAGGGGACAATGAGCAGTTCTTC
CASRAGTGDNEQFF
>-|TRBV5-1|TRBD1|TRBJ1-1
TGCGCCAGCAGCTTGGGGGACAGGGCCGGCTACCCGGGGGCTTTCTTT
CASSLGDRAGYPGAFF
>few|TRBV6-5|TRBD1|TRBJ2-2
TGTGCCAGCAAATATGGGACAGCACGCACCGGGGAGCTGTTTTTT
CASKYGTARTGELFF
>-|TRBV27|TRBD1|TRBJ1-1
TGTGCCAGCAGTCCTGATATCGGACAGGAATCAAACACTGAAGCTTTCTTT
CASSPDIGQESNTEAFF
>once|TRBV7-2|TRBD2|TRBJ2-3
TGTGCCAGCGCCTCGGCGGGAGGGAGCACAGATACGCAGTATTTT
CASASAGGSTDTQYF
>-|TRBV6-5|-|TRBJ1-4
TGTGCCAGTGCAAGGGGGATCAATGAAAAACTGTTTTTT
CASARGINEKLFF
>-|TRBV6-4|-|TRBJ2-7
TGTGCCAGCAGTGACCGGCAGGGAAGTCTCGGGTACGAGCAGTACTTC
CASSDRQGSLGYEQYF
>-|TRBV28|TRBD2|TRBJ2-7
TGTGCCAGCAGACCGGGGGGACCTCGCTACGAGCAGTACTTC
CASRPGGPRYEQYF
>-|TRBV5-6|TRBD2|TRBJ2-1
TGTGCCAGCACAGGACTAGGACCTAATGAGCAGTTCTTC
CASTGLGPNEQFF
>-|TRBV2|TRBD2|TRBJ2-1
TGTGCCAGCAGTTATAGCGGGAGCCCCGGGAATGAGCAGTTCTTC
CASSYSGSPGNEQFF
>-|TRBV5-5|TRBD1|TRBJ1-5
TGTGCCAGCAGCTTCAGGGGGCAGAGCAATCAGCCCCAGCATTTT
CASSFRGQSNQPQHF
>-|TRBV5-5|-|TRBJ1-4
TGTGCCAGCACTATGGGACAAGGAGAAAAACTGTTTTTT
CASTMGQGEKLFF
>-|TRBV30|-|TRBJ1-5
TGTGCCTGGAGTTCAGGGGAGGGTCAGCCCCAGCATTTT
CAWSSGEGQPQHF
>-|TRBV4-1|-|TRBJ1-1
TGCGCCAGCAGCCAATTATCGGGGAACACTGAAGCTTTCTTT
CASSQLSGNTEAFF
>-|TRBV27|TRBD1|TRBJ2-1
TGTGCCAGCAGCCTCAGGGGGCTCCGCGATGAGCAGTTCTTC
CASSLRGLRDEQFF
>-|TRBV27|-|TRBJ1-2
TGTGCCAGCAGTTGGGGGGAGGGGAACCTCTATGGCTACACCTTC
CASSWGEGNLYGYTF
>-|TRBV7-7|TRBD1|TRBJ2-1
TGTGCCAGCAGCTTACTACAGGGGGCCATCAATGAGCAGTTCTTC
CASSLLQGAINEQFF
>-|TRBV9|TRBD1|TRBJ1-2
TGTGCCAGCAGCGCCCTGAATCCGGGACAGGGGTATGGCTACACCTTC
CASSALNPGQGYGYTF
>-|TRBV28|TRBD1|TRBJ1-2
TGTGCCAGCAGTTTCTTCGACAGGGTAGATGATGGCTACACCTTC
CASSFFDRVDDGYTF
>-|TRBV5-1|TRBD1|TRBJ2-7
TGCGCCAGCAGCCCAAGAACAGGGGACCCACTCTCCTACGAGCAGTACTTC
CASSPRTGDPLSYEQYF
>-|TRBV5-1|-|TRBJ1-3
TGCGCCAGCAGCGATAGTGTCTCAGGAAACACCATATATTTT
CASSDSVSGNTIYF
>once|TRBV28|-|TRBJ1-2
TGTGCCAGCAGTCCCGCCTTTGGGGGCGGAGGCTACACCTTC
CASSPAFGGGGYTF
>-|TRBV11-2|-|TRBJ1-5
TGTGCCAGCAGCTTAGATCGGGTGGTCAATCAGCCCCAGCATTTT
CASSLDRVVNQPQHF
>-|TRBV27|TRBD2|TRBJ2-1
TGTGCCAGCAGTACAAGACTAGCGGACCCAGAGGAGTTCTTC
CASSTRLADPEEFF
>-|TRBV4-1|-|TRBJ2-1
TGCGCCAGCAGCCTTAACCGGCGACAGGACAGCTCCTACAATGAGCAGTTCTTC
CASSLNRRQDSSYNEQFF
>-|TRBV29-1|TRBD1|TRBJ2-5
TGCAGCGTCCCGGGACAGGCCGTTCAAGAGACCCAGTACTTC
CSVPGQAVQETQYF
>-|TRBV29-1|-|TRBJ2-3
TGCAGCGCCACTTCGGACTCAGATACGCAGTATTTT
CSATSDSDTQYF
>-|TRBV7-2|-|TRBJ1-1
TGTGCCAGCACTCAATTAGGGGGACCAGGGGTATACACTGAAGCTTTCTTT
CASTQLGGPGVYTEAFF
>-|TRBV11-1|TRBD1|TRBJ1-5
TGTGCCAGCAGCCAATCAGGCAAACCAGGGGGCGCTCGCAATCAGCCCCAGCATTTT
CASSQSGKPGGARNQPQHF
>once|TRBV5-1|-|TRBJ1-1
TGCGCCAGCAGCACGGACACTGAAGCTTTCTTT
CASSTDTEAFF
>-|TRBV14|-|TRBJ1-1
TGTGCCAGCAGCCAAGAGGAGGGTATGAACACTGAAGCTTTCTTT
CASSQEEGMNTEAFF
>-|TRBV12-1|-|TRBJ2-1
TGTGCCAGCAGCACCGGGGAGCGGGAGATTTCCGGGAATGAGCAGTTCTTC
CASSTGEREISGNEQFF
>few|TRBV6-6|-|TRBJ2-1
TGTGCCAGCAGCGGAGGGTTAGGCGAGGGTGAGCAGTTCTTC
CASSGGLGEGEQFF
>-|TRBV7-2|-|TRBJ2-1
TGTGCCAGCAGCTTAGTCAGGGCGGTAAGCAATGAGCAGTTCTTC
CASSLVRAVSNEQFF
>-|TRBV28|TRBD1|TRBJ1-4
TGTGCCAGCACCAAGGGGTACGGACAGGGCCTAACTAATGAAAAACTGTTTTTT
CASTKGYGQGLTNEKLFF
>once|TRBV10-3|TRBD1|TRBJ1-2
TGTGCCATCAAAACAGGGGCGGCCGCTAACTATGGCTACACCTTC
CAIKTGAAANYGYTF
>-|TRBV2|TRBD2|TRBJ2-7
TGTGCCAGCAACCTAGCGGGGTCCTACGAGCAGTACTTC
CASNLAGSYEQYF
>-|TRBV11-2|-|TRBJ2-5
TGTGCCAGCAGTACTCCGTTCGAGACCCAGTACTTC
CASSTPFETQYF
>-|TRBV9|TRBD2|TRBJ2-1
TGTGCCAGCAGCCCCACCCGGGGAGAGCGGGGTGAGCAGTTCTTC
CASSPTRGERGEQFF
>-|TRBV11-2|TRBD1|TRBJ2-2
TGTGCCAGCAGCCAACCTGGACAGGGGACAAAAACCGGGGAGCTGTTTTTT
CASSQPGQGTKTGELFF
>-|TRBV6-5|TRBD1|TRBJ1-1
TGTGCCAGCAGTACCGGACAGGGGAACACTGAAGCTTTCTTT
CASSTGQGNTEAFF
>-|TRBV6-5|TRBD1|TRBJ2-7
TGTGCCACCCTGAGAGGACAGGGATACGAGCAGTACTTC
CATLRGQGYEQYF